The next 5 T cell receptor beta chains were all read from a single sample in a study of Graves' ophthalmopathy and Graves' hyperthyroidism. Amplifying from RNA transcripts, the study obtained TCR beta CDR3 regions. Second-round multiplex PCR came after a first-round RT-PCR that employed HTBI primers. TCRdb processed the multiplex PCR reads anew with MiXCR; each CDR3 protein has one entry. The table has more than 550,000 distinct CDR3 sequences, 35% to 45% seen once; the top ten hold over 2.5%. Sequenced sample: peripheral blood. The receptors here all came from an adult man with Graves' ophthalmopathy.

As DNA, the CDR3 is TGCAGTGCTAGTTGGGAGGCGAATTCACCCCTCCACTTT. Amino acid sequence: CSASWEANSPLHF. V and J are TRBV20-1 and TRBJ1-6; D remains unclear. CDR3 size: 13 residues. V lost 3 bases and J 7 bases, leaving 10 bases between the germline ends. Germline V gives CDR1 DFQATT, CDR2 SNEGSKA (reference sequence).

This clonotype was found many times. The V and J genes are TRBV7-2 and TRBJ1-5; the match to TRBD1 covers 9 bases. The germline V gene has CDR1 SGHTA and CDR2 FQGNSA. The CDR3 consists of 16 residues. The V gene end was trimmed by 0 bases and the J gene end by 4 bases; junction bases not matched to a gene: 4. This CDR3 reads CASSLAPGQGNQPQHF. The CDR3 DNA sequence: TGTGCCAGCAGCTTAGCGCCTGGACAGGGGAATCAGCCCCAGCATTTT. Combining the CDR3 with reference TRBV7-2 and TRBJ1-5 gives the whole variable domain GAGVSQSPSNKVTEKGKDVELRCDPISGHTALYWYRQSLGQGLEFLIYFQGNSAPDKSGLPSDRFSAERTGGSVSTLTIQRTQQEDSAVYLCASSLAPGQGNQPQHFGDGTRLSIL.

V gene TRBV20-1 combines with J gene TRBJ2-7; the match to TRBD2 covers 14 bases. This CDR3 is 15 amino acids long. V lost 5 bases and J lost 3; bases outside the gene matches: 6. In germline, CDR1 is DFQATT, CDR2 SNEGSKA (reference sequence). The CDR3 nucleotides are TGCAGTGCTTCTGGGACTAGCGGGAGCTTCTACGAGCAGTACTTC. It specifies CSASGTSGSFYEQYF.

Comment on this clonotype: One end of the junction is discordant with germline, which a read error may explain. This rearrangement joins TRBV20-1 to TRBJ1-5; D is unresolved. CDR3 length: 13 residues. Per the germline V gene, CDR1 is DFQATT and CDR2 is SNEGSKA (reference sequence). In DNA, the CDR3 is TGCAATGCTAAAACCCGGGTTGATCAGCCCCAGCATTTT. This translates into CNAKTRVDQPQHF.

This clonotype was observed a handful of times. This sequence joins TRBV27 and TRBJ1-2; D is possibly TRBD1 (5 bases). Trimming pared 4 bases from V and 8 bases from J, leaving 17 bases between. Germline V gives CDR1 MNHEY, CDR2 SMNVEV (reference sequence). The CDR3 consists of 14 residues. The CDR3 DNA reads TGTGCCAGCAGTTCGCCGGACACCCTGGCGGGCTACACCTTC. Its translation: CASSSPDTLAGYTF.